The 9 T cell receptor beta chains presented below share a single source sample, sequenced in a study of post-analysis software for immune sequencing data. Study results and limitations: Controls had lower frequencies than patients of 4 or 5 TRBV segments, which included TRBV5-6, TRBV5-1 and TRBV20-1.

cDNA libraries for TCR beta contained unique molecular identifiers. TCRdb re-derived calls from the PCR reads in MiXCR, one entry per CDR3 protein. Of approximately 460,000 distinct CDR3 sequences listed, roughly 45% are singletons. No antigen has been assigned to these receptors. The sample taken for sequencing was blood. These receptors all stem from a girl between 10 and 17 years old with multiple sclerosis.

This chain links TRBV7-3 with TRBJ2-1; 8 nucleotides match TRBD2. CDR1 is SGHTA, CDR2 FQGTGA, per germline. This CDR3 is 13 amino acids long. Germline trimming cut 3 bases from V and 9 bases from J; bases unmatched to any gene: 4. The CDR3 spells CASSFPGRGEQFF. DNA for the CDR3: TGTGCCAGCAGCTTCCCCGGGAGGGGTGAGCAGTTCTTC.

J is TRBJ2-1 and V is TRBV20-1; 7 bases fit TRBD1. Germline CDR1 DFQATT, CDR2 SNEGSKA (reference sequence). The V segment lost 4 bases and the J segment 3 bases; nucleotides outside the gene matches: 18. This CDR3 is 18 amino acids long. In DNA form, the CDR3 reads TGCAGTGCTACTACAGGGGAACGCACCACTGCAAGCTACAATGAGCAGTTCTTC. Translated, it gives CSATTGERTTASYNEQFF.

The gene calls are TRBV7-9 and TRBJ1-1, with D hard to call. The CDR3 runs 12 residues. CDR1 and CDR2 (germline): SEHNR, FQNEAQ (reference sequence). V was cut by 7 bases and J by 1 base, with 7 bases left in between. DNA for the CDR3: TGTGCCAGCAACGTAGAGAACACTGAAGCTTTCTTT. This gives the protein CASNVENTEAFF.

V is TRBV7-2 and J is TRBJ2-7; D possibly corresponds to TRBD2 (5 bases). CDR1 is SGHTA and CDR2 is FQGNSA in the germline V gene. V was pared by 0 bases and J by 7 bases, with 13 bases between. The CDR3 consists of 14 residues. CDR3 DNA sequence: TGTGCCAGCAGCTTAGCGGGAGTCGTGGTTGAGCAGTACTTC. Amino acid sequence: CASSLAGVVVEQYF.

This clonotype was found a few times. V usage is TRBV4-1 and J usage is TRBJ1-1, with 7 bases fitting TRBD1. The V and J ends lost 0 bases and 1 base, in that order; junction bases with no gene match: 8. Germline V gene data show CDR1 as MGHRA and CDR2 as YSYEKL. This CDR3 comprises 17 residues. The CDR3 loop is CASSQEGQTGSNTEAFF. For the CDR3, the DNA is TGCGCCAGCAGCCAAGAGGGACAGACAGGGTCGAACACTGAAGCTTTCTTT.

This clonotype was counted a few times. The rearrangement links TRBV28 to TRBJ1-2, with D maybe TRBD1 (5 bases). The germline CDR1 and CDR2 sequences are MDHEN and SYDVKM. Trimming shortened V by 6 bases and J by 4 bases, and 12 bases separated the two germline ends. The CDR3 is made up of 13 amino acids. CDR3 in amino acids: CASSHRQPYGYTF. As DNA, the CDR3 is TGTGCCAGCAGCCACCGACAGCCCTATGGCTACACCTTC.

This clonotype has more than one count but fewer than ten. The V call is TRBV20-1, the J call TRBJ2-3, with 8 bases identical to TRBD2. The CDR3 spans 13 residues. Germline assignment: CDR1 DFQATT and CDR2 SNEGSKA (reference sequence). Germline trimming cut 5 bases from V and 1 base from J; bases unmatched to any gene: 2. CDR3 sequence (DNA): TGCAGTGCTCCGCGGGAGGGCACAGATACGCAGTATTTT. Amino acids: CSAPREGTDTQYF.

V and J are TRBV2 and TRBJ2-1; D call uncertain. In germline, CDR1 is SNHLY, CDR2 FYNNEI. The CDR3 has 12 residues. V was cut by 3 bases and J by 5 bases, with 5 bases left in between. The CDR3 here is CASSDWDNEQFF. The DNA for the CDR3 is TGTGCCAGCAGTGACTGGGACAATGAGCAGTTCTTC. Supplemented by reference TRBV2 and TRBJ2-1, the full variable domain reads EPEVTQTPSHQVTQMGQEVILRCVPISNHLYFYWYRQILGQKVEFLVSFYNNEISEKSEIFDDQFSVERPDGSNFTLKIRSTKLEDSAMYFCASSDWDNEQFFGPGTRLTVL.

Turning to this clonotype: The junction and the germline gene differ at one end; a read error may be behind it. The chain has TRBV2 and TRBJ2-3; no reliable D call. Germline-derived CDR1 and CDR2 are SNHLY and FYNNEI. The CDR3 consists of 15 residues. DNA for the CDR3: TGTGCCGGCAGTCCGGACCGAACTAGCACAGATACGCAGTATTTT. As protein: CAGSPDRTSTDTQYF.